Listed below are T cell receptor beta chains from one sample, sequenced in a study of blood T cell repertoires in COVID-19. Sequencing used immunoSEQ multiplex PCR; TCRdb keeps in-frame clones, though not all of them. Counted here are fewer than 400,000 clones, around four fifths occurring once; the ten biggest clones make up almost 3%. Sequencing used peripheral blood. All receptors derive from a man aged 25 to 45 with active or convalescent COVID-19. Both conserved end residues are part of each CDR3. Fields, in order: D gene, clone size, J gene, V gene, CDR3 DNA, CDR3 protein. D genes are given only for firm matches. Clone size, where shown, is once, few, many, or a class for clones that have expanded.

- few TRBJ1-5 TRBV9 TGTGCCAGCAGCTACGGACTGAGCAATCAGCCCCAGCATTTT CASSYGLSNQPQHF
TRBD1 - TRBJ1-2 TRBV7-3 TGTGCCAGCAGCCGACAGGGTCGGGAGGGCTACACCTTC CASSRQGREGYTF
TRBD2 - TRBJ2-7 TRBV11-2 TGTGCCAGCAGCTTTAGCGGGAGTTCCTACGAGCAGTACTTC CASSFSGSSYEQYF
- - TRBJ1-1 TRBV11-2 TGTGCCAGCAGCTCCCAACGCGGGGGTGGGGCTTTCTTT CASSSQRGGGAFF
TRBD2 - TRBJ2-3 TRBV7-3 TGTGCCAGCAGCCGGAGCGGGGGTAAGCAGTATTTT CASSRSGGKQYF
- - TRBJ2-7 TRBV19 TGTGCCACCAGGCCGGAGGGGCATTTCTACGAGCAGTACTTC CATRPEGHFYEQYF
- few TRBJ2-1 TRBV9 TGTGCCAGCAGCGTAGTATTAGCTGGGAATGAGCAGTTCTTC CASSVVLAGNEQFF
- - TRBJ1-2 TRBV2 TGTGCCAGCAGTGTCCGGGTAAGCAGCTATGGCTACACCTTC CASSVRVSSYGYTF
- once TRBJ1-5 TRBV28 TGTGCCAGCAAAGGGGTTAATCAGCCCCAGCATTTT CASKGVNQPQHF
- - TRBJ2-2 TRBV30 TGTGCCTGGAGTGTACAACAGGGAACCGGGGAGCTGTTTTTT CAWSVQQGTGELFF
- few TRBJ1-1 TRBV4-3 TGCGCCAGCAGCCAAGATCGGGTGCGCACTGAAGCTTTCTTT CASSQDRVRTEAFF
TRBD2 - TRBJ2-1 TRBV30 TGTGCCTGGAGTCTCCCCGGGACTAGAGATCGGAATGAGCAGTTCTTC CAWSLPGTRDRNEQFF
- - TRBJ2-1 TRBV2 TGTGCCAGCAGGGCTGACAGAGGCTCCTACAATGAGCAGTTCTTC CASRADRGSYNEQFF
- - TRBJ2-2 TRBV10-3 TGTGCCATCAGTGAGGCCTCATCGGTGGTAACCGGGGAGCTGTTTTTT CAISEASSVVTGELFF
TRBD1 - TRBJ1-5 TRBV4-3 TGCGCCAGCAGCCAAGATCACCGGGACAGGGCCAGGCAGCCCCAGCATTTT CASSQDHRDRARQPQHF
- few TRBJ1-3 TRBV7-2 TGTGCCAGCGGGACTTACGGAGGGAACACCATATATTTT CASGTYGGNTIYF
- - TRBJ2-3 TRBV5-6 TGTGCCAGCAGCTTGGTAGGGGGAAATACGCAGTATTTT CASSLVGGNTQYF
- - TRBJ2-7 TRBV2 TGTGCCAGCAGTCCTGAGCGGGCGGCCTACGAGCAGTACTTC CASSPERAAYEQYF
- - TRBJ1-6 TRBV28 TGTGCCAGCAGGCTATTGAGCTCCTATAATTCACCCCTCCACTTT CASRLLSSYNSPLHF
TRBD2 - TRBJ2-4 TRBV4-3 TGCGCCAGCAGCCAAGGTGATAGCGGGGGCTTTCAGTACTTC CASSQGDSGGFQYF
- - TRBJ2-7 TRBV29-1 TGCAGCGTTGAAGACAGGGCCACAAGCGAGCAGTACTTC CSVEDRATSEQYF
- - TRBJ1-5 TRBV7-2 TGTGCCAGCAGCTGGGGGGACGGATATAGCAATCAGCCCCAGCATTTT CASSWGDGYSNQPQHF
- - TRBJ2-4 TRBV11-2 TGTGCCAGCGAGGCGGGCCGGGACATTCAGTACTTC CASEAGRDIQYF
- - TRBJ2-1 TRBV11-3 TGTGCCAGCAGCCCGAGACTGGCAAGCTCCTACAATGAGCAGTTCTTC CASSPRLASSYNEQFF
- many TRBJ1-4 TRBV3-1/TRBV3-2 TGTGCCAGCAGCCAGCAGGGTACTAATGAAAAACTGTTTTTT CASSQQGTNEKLFF
- - TRBJ2-2 TRBV27 TGTGCCAGCAGTTTCAGGACCGGGGAGCTGTTTTTT CASSFRTGELFF
- - TRBJ2-1 TRBV6-2/TRBV6-3 TGTGCCAGCAGTCCGGACAGCCACAATGAGCAGTTCTTC CASSPDSHNEQFF
- few TRBJ1-5 TRBV24-1 TGTGCCACCAACTCATCCGGGGTTCTTAGCAATCAGCCCCAGCATTTT CATNSSGVLSNQPQHF
- - TRBJ2-1 TRBV29-1 TGCAGCGTTCGAGGTCGGGGGGCCGGGCAGTTCTTC CSVRGRGAGQFF
TRBD1 - TRBJ2-6 TRBV11-3 TGTGCCAGCAGCCGACAGGGAACGAGGGGGGCCAACGTCCTGACTTTC CASSRQGTRGANVLTF
TRBD1 - TRBJ1-5 TRBV6-2/TRBV6-3 TGTGCCAGCAGTTTCGGACAGGCCTATAGCAATCAGCCCCAGCATTTT CASSFGQAYSNQPQHF
TRBD1 once TRBJ2-7 TRBV7-2 TGTGCCAGCAGCTTCCCGGGACAGGCCTACGAGCAGTACTTC CASSFPGQAYEQYF
TRBD2 few TRBJ2-3 TRBV6-2/TRBV6-3 TGTGCCAGCAGCCCTGGACTAGCGGGAGAGGGAGATACAGATACGCAGTATTTT CASSPGLAGEGDTDTQYF
TRBD1 - TRBJ1-2 TRBV18 TGTGCCAGCTCACCACAGGGGACAGGGACCTATGGCTACACCTTC CASSPQGTGTYGYTF
- - TRBJ2-3 TRBV29-1 TGCAGCGTTGAGGGGAGGTCTGGAGGTTGGGATACGCAGTATTTT CSVEGRSGGWDTQYF
TRBD1 - TRBJ1-1 TRBV6-5 TGTGCCAGCAGTCCTGACAGGGGGCGCAACACTGAAGCTTTCTTT CASSPDRGRNTEAFF
TRBD1 few TRBJ1-1 TRBV7-2 TGTGCCAGCAGCTTCGACAGGGGGCGCAAGAACACTGAAGCTTTCTTT CASSFDRGRKNTEAFF
TRBD1 - TRBJ2-7 TRBV5-1 TGCGCCAGCAGCCCCAGTCTCCCGGCGGGACAGGGTCACTACGAGCAGTACTTC CASSPSLPAGQGHYEQYF
TRBD2 - TRBJ2-7 TRBV30 TGTGCCTGGAGTACCGGGAGGGGACGATACGAGCAGTACTTC CAWSTGRGRYEQYF
- - TRBJ2-1 TRBV25-1 TGTGCCAGCAGTGAATACCCGGGACTCCTGTTCTTC CASSEYPGLLFF
- - TRBJ2-5 TRBV27 TGTGCCAGCAGTGGAATCGGGCTAACTAGCTCAAAAGGGGAGACCCAGTACTTC CASSGIGLTSSKGETQYF